Detailed here is one T cell receptor (beta chain). This specimen belongs to a study of blood T cells in healthy people across ages. Trimming took off 3 bases at V and 9 bases at J, with 15 bases between the two ends. Germline CDR1 reads LGHDT; CDR2 reads YNNKEL (reference sequence). CDR3 length: 14 residues. Combining a sample-barcoded 5' primer with a J-beta primer mix, a second PCR ran for 7 to 11 cycles. Each CDR3 protein gets one entry after TCRdb re-called the 5' RACE reads with MiXCR. The sample carries 1.5 million to 2 million distinct CDR3 sequences, 28% recorded once. The chain employs TRBV3-1 and TRBJ2-1; D may match TRBD1 or TRBD2 (6 bases each). The TCR comes from a young woman in good health. What was sequenced was blood. The CDR3 is CASSQEARGPEQFF. The CDR3, as DNA: TGTGCCAGCAGCCAGGAAGCTCGGGGGCCTGAGCAGTTCTTC.